The sequence of this T cell receptor beta chain was determined in a study of kidney transplant recipient with SARS-CoV-2 infection (TCRdb year 2021). TCRdb lists the instrument as Illumina MiSeq. Profiling of the peripheral T cell repertoire targeted human TCRbeta genes. The study's own analysis went as follows. To account for variability over time, differences in clonotype abundance were tested using beta-binomial modelling. Expanded clonotypes were screened against the ImmuneCODE reference database of SARS-CoV-2-associated TCRs and were mapped to viral genome regions. Additional repertoire analyses were carried out for TRBV gene usage, CDR3 length, CDR3 amino acid overlap between time points, clonotype abundance distributions and Jaccard similarity. TCRdb reprocessing: public reads trimmed at Q25 with fastp, clones called with MiXCR, in-frame beta chains kept. A single entry per CDR3 protein holds the most common genes and DNA from its merged rows. These V and J calls rely on TCRdb rather than the paper's analysis. The sample yields 200,000 to 300,000 distinct CDR3 sequences; 29% were counted once. In total, the top ten clones hold almost 7.5% of the sample.

Sample time point, as interpreted from the label and publication: pre-pandemic baseline sample and day 111 after first positive SARS-CoV-2 test. Including cysteine and phenylalanine, the CDR3 has 15 amino acids. The CDR3 DNA has 45 bases and is translated from base 1. The germline V gene specifies SGHTA as CDR1 and FQGTGA as CDR2. The germline V and J ends show losses of 1 base and 7 bases respectively, and no gene match explains 4 bases of the junction. This clonotype was counted ten times or more. The antigen it binds to is not known. There are no base qualities to consult, and no much larger clone falls within one base.

The chain is assembled from TRBV7-3 and TRBJ2-1; TRBD2 matches 10 bases in the middle. Sample: a blood sample, taken at baseline and on day 111 from a kidney transplant recipient. The TCR sequence derives from a male patient aged 25 to 39 who had COVID-19 and was a kidney transplant recipient. After a transplant, certain T cells may trace back to the graft donor. CDR3 protein: CASSLKAGGPNEQFF. In nucleotide form, the sequence is TGTGCCAGCAGCTTAAAAGCGGGAGGGCCAAATGAGCAGTTCTTC.